Listed here are 4 T cell receptor beta chains from one sample, sequenced in a study of T cells in localized non-small cell lung cancer. Profiled with immunoSEQ multiplex PCR; TCRdb holds only in-frame clones, not every one. Found here are roughly 76,000 clones, about 78% of them singletons; the top ten hold under 25%. The specimen was PBMCs, collected before any cancer treatment. These receptors were collected from a man aged 35-69 years with stage II squamous cell lung carcinoma.

This sequence joins TRBV7-6 and TRBJ2-6; no firm D call. This CDR3 contains 15 residues. Trimming took off 1 base at V and 0 bases at J, with 4 bases between the two ends. Germline V gives CDR1 SGHVS, CDR2 FNYEAQ. This chain's CDR3 is CASSLDRSGANVLTF. The CDR3 region has the DNA TGTGCCAGCAGCTTAGACCGCTCTGGGGCCAACGTCCTGACTTTC.

V is TRBV9 and J is TRBJ2-5, with TRBD2 matching 9 bases. CDR3 length: 16 amino acids. Germline CDR1 and CDR2: SGDLS and YYNGEE. V lost 3 bases to trimming and J lost 4 bases; unmatched junction nucleotides: 10. CDR3 protein: CASSARAGGGGETQYF. The DNA of the CDR3 is TGTGCCAGCAGCGCCCGAGCGGGGGGTGGAGGAGAGACCCAGTACTTC.

This chain links TRBV19 with TRBJ1-1; no clear D. The CDR3 contains 15 residues. CDR1 LNHDA and CDR2 SQIVND come from the germline V gene (reference sequence). Trimming removed 9 bases at V and 1 base at J, with 18 bases between. CDR3 sequence reads: CASSQTGNTNTEAFF. The CDR3 DNA is TGTGCCAGCTCACAAACGGGGAACACGAACACTGAAGCTTTCTTT.

The chain combines TRBV7-2 with TRBJ2-7; 9 bases are a match to TRBD1. Trimming removed 4 bases from V and 1 base from J; junction bases left unmatched: 17. This CDR3 has 19 residues. CDR1 and CDR2 (germline): SGHTA, FQGNSA. The DNA for the CDR3 is TGTGCCAGCAGCTCCGGCCCGGGACAGGGCCCTACTTTATCCTACGAGCAGTACTTC. Its protein is CASSSGPGQGPTLSYEQYF.